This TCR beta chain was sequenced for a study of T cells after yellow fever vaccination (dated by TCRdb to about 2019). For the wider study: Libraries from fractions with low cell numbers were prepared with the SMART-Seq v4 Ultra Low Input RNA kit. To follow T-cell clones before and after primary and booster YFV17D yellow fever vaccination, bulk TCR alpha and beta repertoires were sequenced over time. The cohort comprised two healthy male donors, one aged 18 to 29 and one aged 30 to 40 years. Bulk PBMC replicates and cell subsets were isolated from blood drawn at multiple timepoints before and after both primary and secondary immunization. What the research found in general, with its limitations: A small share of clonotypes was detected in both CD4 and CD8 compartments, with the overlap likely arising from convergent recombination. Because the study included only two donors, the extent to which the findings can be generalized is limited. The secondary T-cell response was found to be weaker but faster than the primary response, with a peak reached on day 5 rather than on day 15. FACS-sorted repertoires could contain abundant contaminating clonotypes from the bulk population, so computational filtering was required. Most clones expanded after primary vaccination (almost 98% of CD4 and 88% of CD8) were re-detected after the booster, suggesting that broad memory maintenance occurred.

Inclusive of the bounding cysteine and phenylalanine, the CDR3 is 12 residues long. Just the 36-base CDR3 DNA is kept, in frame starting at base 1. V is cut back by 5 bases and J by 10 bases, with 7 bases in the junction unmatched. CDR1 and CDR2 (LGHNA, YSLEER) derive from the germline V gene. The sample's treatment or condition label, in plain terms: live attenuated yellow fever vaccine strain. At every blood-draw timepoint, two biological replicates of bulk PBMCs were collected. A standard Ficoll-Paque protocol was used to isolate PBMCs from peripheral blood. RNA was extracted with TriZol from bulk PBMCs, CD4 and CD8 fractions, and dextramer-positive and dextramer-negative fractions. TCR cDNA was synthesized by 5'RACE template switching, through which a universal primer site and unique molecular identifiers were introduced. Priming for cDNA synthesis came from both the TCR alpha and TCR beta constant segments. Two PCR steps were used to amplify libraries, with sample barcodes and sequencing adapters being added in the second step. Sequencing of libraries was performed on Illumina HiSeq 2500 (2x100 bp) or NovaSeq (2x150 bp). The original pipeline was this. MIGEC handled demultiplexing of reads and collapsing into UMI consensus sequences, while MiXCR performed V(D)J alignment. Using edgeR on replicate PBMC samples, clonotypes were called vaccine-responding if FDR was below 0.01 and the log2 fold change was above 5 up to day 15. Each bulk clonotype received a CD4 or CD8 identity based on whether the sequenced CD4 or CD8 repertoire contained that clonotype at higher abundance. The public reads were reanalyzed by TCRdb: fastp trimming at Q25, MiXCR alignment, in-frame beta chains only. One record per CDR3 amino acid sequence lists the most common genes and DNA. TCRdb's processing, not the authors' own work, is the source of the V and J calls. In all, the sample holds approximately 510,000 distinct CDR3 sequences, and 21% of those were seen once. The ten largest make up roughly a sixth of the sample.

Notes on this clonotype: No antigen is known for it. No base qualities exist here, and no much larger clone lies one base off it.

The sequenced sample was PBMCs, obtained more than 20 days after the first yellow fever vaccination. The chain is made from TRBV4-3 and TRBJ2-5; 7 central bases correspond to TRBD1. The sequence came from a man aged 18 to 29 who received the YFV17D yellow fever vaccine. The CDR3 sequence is CASSFQGGIQYF. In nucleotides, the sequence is TGCGCCAGCAGCTTTCAAGGGGGCATCCAGTACTTC.